This TCR beta chain came from a study of blood T cell repertoires in COVID-19. This clone occurred a few times. V lost 0 bases to trimming and J lost 8 bases, with 17 bases between them. Germline assignment: CDR1 SGDLS and CDR2 YYNGEE. The CDR3 contains 16 residues. Libraries were prepared by immunoSEQ multiplex PCR; TCRdb keeps only in-frame clonotypes and omits some of them. The data contain around 180,000 clones, about 77% of them singletons. The sequenced sample consisted of PBMCs or T cells enriched from blood (not recorded which). The gene calls are TRBV9 and TRBJ1-4; possible D gene TRBD1, 5 bases. The source of this sequence is a woman aged 50 to 60 with acute COVID-19. For the CDR3, the DNA is TGTGCCAGCAGCGTAGAGGGGTCACGGTATGGAGAAAAACTGTTTTTT. Its translation is CASSVEGSRYGEKLFF.